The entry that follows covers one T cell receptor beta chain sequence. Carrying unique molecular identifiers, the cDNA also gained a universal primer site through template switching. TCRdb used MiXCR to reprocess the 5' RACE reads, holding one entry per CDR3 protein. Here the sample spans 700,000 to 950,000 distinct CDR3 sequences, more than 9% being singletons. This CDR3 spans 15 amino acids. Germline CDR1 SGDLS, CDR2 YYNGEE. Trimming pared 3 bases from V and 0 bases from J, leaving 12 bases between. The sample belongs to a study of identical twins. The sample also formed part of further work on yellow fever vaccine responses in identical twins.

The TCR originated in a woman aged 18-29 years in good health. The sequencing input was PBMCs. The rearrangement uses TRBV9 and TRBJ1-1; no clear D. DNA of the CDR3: TGTGCCAGCAGCGAAGACGGAAGCATGAACACTGAAGCTTTCTTT. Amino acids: CASSEDGSMNTEAFF.